What follows are 2 T cell receptor beta chains derived from one specimen sequenced in a study of cytomegalovirus exposure and HLA in healthy donors. Repertoires were generated with immunoSEQ multiplex PCR, while TCRdb's copy carries only in-frame clones and drops some. The sample yields tens of thousands of clones, nearly 90% seen once. The sample comprised PBMCs. The receptors stem from a woman younger than 35 in good health and CMV-seronegative.

J is TRBJ2-1 and V is TRBV29-1; D is undetermined. Trimming shortened V by 3 bases and J by 1 base, and 13 bases separated the two germline ends. The CDR3 is 15 residues long. The germline V gene has CDR1 SQVTM and CDR2 ANQGSEA. CDR3 region: CSVELLSRSYNEQFF. CDR3 bases: TGCAGCGTTGAGTTGTTGAGCAGGTCCTACAATGAGCAGTTCTTC.

This chain joins TRBV7-6 and TRBJ2-7, with D unclear. This CDR3 contains 15 residues. Germline V gene data show CDR1 as SGHVS and CDR2 as FNYEAQ. V was trimmed by 5 bases and J by 5 bases, leaving 19 bases between them. The CDR3, as DNA: TGTGCCAGCAGCCCTCTAATGACTCCCGCCCACGAGCAGTACTTC. Translated, it gives CASSPLMTPAHEQYF.